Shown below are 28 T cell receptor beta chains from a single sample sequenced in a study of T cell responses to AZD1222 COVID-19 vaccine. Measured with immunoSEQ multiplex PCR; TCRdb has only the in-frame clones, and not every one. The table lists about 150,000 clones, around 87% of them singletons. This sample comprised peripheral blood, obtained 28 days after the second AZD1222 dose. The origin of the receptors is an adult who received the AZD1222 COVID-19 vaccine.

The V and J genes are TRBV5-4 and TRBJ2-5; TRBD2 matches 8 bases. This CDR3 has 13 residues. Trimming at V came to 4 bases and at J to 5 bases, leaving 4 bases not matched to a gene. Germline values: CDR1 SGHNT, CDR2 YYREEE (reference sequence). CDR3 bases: TGTGCCAGCAGCCCCAGGACTAGCGAGACCCAGTACTTC. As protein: CASSPRTSETQYF.

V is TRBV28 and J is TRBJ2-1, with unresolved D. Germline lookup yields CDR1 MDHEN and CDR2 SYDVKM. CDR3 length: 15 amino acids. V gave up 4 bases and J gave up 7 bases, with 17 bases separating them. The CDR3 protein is CASSSPLAKRNEQFF. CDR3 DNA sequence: TGTGCCAGCAGTTCCCCCCTGGCCAAGAGGAATGAGCAGTTCTTC.

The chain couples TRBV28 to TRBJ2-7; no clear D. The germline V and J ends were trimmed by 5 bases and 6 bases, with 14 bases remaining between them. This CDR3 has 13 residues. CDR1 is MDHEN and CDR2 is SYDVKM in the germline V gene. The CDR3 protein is CASSPSGESEQYF. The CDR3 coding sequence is TGTGCCAGCAGTCCCAGTGGGGAAAGCGAGCAGTACTTC.

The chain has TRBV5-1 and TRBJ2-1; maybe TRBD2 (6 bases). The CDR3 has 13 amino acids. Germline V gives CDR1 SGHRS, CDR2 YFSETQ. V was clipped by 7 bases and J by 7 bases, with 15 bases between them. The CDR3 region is CASGDLVGNEQFF. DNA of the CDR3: TGCGCCAGCGGGGACTTGGTGGGTAATGAGCAGTTCTTC.

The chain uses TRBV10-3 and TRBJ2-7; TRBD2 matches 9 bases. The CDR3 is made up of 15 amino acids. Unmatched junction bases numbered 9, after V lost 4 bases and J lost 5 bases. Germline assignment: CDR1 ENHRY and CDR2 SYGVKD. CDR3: CAISVGSGSPHEQYF. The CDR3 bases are TGTGCCATCAGTGTAGGTAGCGGGAGTCCCCACGAGCAGTACTTC.

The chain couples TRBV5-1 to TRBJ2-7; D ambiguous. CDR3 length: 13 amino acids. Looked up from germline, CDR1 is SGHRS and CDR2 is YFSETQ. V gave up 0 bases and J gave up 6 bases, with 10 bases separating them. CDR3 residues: CASSLAGSPEQYF. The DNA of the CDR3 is TGCGCCAGCAGCTTGGCCGGATCCCCCGAGCAGTACTTC.

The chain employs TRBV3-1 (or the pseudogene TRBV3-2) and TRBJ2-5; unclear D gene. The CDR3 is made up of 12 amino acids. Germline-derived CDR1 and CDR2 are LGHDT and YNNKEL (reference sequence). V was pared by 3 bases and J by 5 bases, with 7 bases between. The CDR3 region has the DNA TGTGCCAGCAGCCAGATGGAGGAGACCCAGTACTTC. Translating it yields CASSQMEETQYF.

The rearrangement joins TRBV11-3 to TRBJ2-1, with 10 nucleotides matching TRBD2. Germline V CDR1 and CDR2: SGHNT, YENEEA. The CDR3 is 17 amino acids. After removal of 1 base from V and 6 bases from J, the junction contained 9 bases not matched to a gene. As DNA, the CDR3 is TGTGCCAGCAGCTTAGCTAACCTAGCGGGAGCTGGCAATGAGCAGTTCTTC. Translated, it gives CASSLANLAGAGNEQFF.

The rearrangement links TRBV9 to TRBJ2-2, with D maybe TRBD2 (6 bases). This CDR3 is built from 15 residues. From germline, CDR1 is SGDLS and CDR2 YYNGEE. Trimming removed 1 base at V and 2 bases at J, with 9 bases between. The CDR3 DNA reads TGTGCCAGCAGCGTATTTAGCGGAAACACCGGGGAGCTGTTTTTT. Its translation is CASSVFSGNTGELFF.

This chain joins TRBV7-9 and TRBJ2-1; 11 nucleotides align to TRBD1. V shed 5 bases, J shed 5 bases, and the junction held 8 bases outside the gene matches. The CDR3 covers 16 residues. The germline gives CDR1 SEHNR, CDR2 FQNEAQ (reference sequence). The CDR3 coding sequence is TGTGCCAGCAGCCCAGAGGGACAGGGGGTCCACAATGAGCAGTTCTTC. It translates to CASSPEGQGVHNEQFF.

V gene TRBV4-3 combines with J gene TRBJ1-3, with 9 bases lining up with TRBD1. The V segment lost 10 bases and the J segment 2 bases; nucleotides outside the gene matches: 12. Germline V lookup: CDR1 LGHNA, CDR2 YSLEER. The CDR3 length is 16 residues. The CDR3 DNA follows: TGCGCCACTGATGACAGGGGGTTACCTCCTGGAAACACCATATATTTT. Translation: CATDDRGLPPGNTIYF.

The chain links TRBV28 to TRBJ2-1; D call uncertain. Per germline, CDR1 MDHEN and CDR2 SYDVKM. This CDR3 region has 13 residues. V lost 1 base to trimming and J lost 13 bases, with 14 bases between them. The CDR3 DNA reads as TGTGCCAGCAGTTTATTGATTGGGTGGTCTCAGTTCTTC. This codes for CASSLLIGWSQFF. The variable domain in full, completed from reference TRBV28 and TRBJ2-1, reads DVKVTQSSRYLVKRTGEKVFLECVQDMDHENMFWYRQDPGLGLRLIYFSYDVKMKEKGDIPEGYSVSREKKERFSLILESASTNQTSMYLCASSLLIGWSQFFGPGTRLTVL.

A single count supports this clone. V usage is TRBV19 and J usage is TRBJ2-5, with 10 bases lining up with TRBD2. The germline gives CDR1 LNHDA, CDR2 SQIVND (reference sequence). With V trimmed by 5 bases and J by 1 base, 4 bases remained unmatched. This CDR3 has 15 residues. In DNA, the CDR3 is TGTGCCAGTAGTGCTATAGCGGGGGGCCAAGAGACCCAGTACTTC. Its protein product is CASSAIAGGQETQYF. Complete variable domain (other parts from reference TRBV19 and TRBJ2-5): DGGITQSPKYLFRKEGQNVTLSCEQNLNHDAMYWYRQDPGQGLRLIYYSQIVNDFQKGDIAEGYSVSREKKESFPLTVTSAQKNPTAFYLCASSAIAGGQETQYFGPGTRLLVL.

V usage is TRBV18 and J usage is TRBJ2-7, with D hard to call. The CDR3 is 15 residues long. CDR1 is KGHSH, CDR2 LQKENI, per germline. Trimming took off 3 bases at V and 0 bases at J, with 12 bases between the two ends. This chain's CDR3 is CASSPQRIPSYEQYF. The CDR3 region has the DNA TGTGCCAGCTCACCCCAGAGGATACCCTCCTACGAGCAGTACTTC.

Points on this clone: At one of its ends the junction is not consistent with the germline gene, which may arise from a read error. The DNA for the CDR3 is TGTGCTAGCAGCTTGAGGACAGGGGGGGGCACCGGGGAGCTGTTTTTT. Protein sequence: CASSLRTGGGTGELFF. V is TRBV7-7 and J is TRBJ2-2, with TRBD1 identical over 10 bases. CDR1 and CDR2 from the germline V gene are SSHAT and FNYEAQ (reference sequence). CDR3 length equals 16 residues.

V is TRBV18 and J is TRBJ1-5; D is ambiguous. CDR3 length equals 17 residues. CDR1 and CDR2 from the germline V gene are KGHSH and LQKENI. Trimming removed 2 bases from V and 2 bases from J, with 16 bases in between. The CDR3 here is CASSPYWVAGRNQPQHF. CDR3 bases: TGTGCCAGCTCACCATACTGGGTAGCCGGACGCAATCAGCCCCAGCATTTT. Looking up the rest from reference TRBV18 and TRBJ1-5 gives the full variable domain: NAGVMQNPRHLVRRRGQEARLRCSPMKGHSHVYWYRQLPEEGLKFMVYLQKENIIDESGMPKERFSAEFPKEGPSILRIQQVVRGDSAAYFCASSPYWVAGRNQPQHFGDGTRLSIL.

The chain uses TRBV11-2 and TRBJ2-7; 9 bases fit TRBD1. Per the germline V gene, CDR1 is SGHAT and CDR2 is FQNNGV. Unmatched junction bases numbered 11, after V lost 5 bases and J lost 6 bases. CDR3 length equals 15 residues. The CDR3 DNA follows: TGTGCCAGCAGCGCATCTAGGACAGGGGAGGCCGAGCAGTACTTC. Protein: CASSASRTGEAEQYF.

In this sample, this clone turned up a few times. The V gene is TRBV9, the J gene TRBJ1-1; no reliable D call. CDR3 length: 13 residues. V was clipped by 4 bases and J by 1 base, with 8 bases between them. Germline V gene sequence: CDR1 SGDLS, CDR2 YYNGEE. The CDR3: CASSITGNTEAFF. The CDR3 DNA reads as TGTGCCAGCAGCATTACCGGGAACACTGAAGCTTTCTTT. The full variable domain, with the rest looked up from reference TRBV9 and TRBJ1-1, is DSGVTQTPKHLITATGQRVTLRCSPRSGDLSVYWYQQSLDQGLQFLIQYYNGEERAKGNILERFSAQQFPDLHSELNLSSLELGDSALYFCASSITGNTEAFFGQGTRLTVV.

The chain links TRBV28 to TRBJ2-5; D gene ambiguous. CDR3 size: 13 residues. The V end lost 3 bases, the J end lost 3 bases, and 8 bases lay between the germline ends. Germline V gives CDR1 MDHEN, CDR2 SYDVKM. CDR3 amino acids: CASSFNGEETQYF. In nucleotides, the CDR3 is TGTGCCAGCAGTTTCAACGGTGAAGAGACCCAGTACTTC. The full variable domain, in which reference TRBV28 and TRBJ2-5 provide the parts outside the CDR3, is DVKVTQSSRYLVKRTGEKVFLECVQDMDHENMFWYRQDPGLGLRLIYFSYDVKMKEKGDIPEGYSVSREKKERFSLILESASTNQTSMYLCASSFNGEETQYFGPGTRLLVL.

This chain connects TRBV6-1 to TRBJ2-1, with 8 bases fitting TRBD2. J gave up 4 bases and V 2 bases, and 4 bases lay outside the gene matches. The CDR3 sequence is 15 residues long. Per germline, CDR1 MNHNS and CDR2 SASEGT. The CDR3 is CASSELQREYNEQFF. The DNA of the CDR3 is TGTGCCAGCAGTGAACTGCAGCGGGAGTACAATGAGCAGTTCTTC.

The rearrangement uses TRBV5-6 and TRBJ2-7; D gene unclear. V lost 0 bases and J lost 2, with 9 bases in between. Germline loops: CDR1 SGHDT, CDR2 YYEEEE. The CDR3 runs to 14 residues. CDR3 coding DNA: TGTGCCAGCAGCTTGGGGAGCCCTCCCTACGAGCAGTACTTC. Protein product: CASSLGSPPYEQYF. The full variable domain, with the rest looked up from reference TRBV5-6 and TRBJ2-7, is DAGVTQSPTHLIKTRGQQVTLRCSPKSGHDTVSWYQQALGQGPQFIFQYYEEEERQRGNFPDRFSGHQFPNYSSELNVNALLLGDSALYLCASSLGSPPYEQYFGPGTRLTVT.

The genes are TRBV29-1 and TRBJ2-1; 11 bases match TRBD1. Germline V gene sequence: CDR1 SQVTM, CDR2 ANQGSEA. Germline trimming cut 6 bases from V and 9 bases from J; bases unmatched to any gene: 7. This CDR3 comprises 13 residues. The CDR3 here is CSVTDRGRGEQFF. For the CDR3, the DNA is TGCAGCGTGACGGACAGGGGGCGCGGTGAGCAGTTCTTC.

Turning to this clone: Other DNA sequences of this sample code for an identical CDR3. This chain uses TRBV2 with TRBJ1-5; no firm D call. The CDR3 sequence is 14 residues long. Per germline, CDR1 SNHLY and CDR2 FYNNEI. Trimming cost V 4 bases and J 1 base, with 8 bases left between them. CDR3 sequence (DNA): TGTGCCAGCAGTGTTGGAGGGAGCAATCAGCCCCAGCATTTT. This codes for CASSVGGSNQPQHF.

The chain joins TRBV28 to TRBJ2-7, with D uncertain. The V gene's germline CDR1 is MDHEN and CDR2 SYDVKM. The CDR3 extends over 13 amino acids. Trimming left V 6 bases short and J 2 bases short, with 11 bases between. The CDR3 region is CASRLSSAYEQYF. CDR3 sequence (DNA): TGTGCCAGCAGACTTTCGTCGGCCTACGAGCAGTACTTC.

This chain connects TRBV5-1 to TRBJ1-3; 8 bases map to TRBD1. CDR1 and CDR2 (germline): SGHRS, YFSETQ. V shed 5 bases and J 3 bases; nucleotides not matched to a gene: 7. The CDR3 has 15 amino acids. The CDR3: CASRDRGAVGNTIYF. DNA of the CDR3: TGCGCCAGCAGAGACAGGGGCGCAGTTGGAAACACCATATATTTT.

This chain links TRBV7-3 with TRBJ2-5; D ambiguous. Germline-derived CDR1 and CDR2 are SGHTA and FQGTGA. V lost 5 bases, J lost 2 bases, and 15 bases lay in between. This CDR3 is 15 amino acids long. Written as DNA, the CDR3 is TGTGCCAGCAGCCGCCAACCCGGCCCGCAAGAGACCCAGTACTTC. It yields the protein CASSRQPGPQETQYF.

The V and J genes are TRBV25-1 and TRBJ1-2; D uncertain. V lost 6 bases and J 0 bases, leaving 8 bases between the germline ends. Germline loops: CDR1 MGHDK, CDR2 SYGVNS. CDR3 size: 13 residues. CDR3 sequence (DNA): TGTGCCAGCAGCGGCCTAGCTAACTATGGCTACACCTTC. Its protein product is CASSGLANYGYTF.

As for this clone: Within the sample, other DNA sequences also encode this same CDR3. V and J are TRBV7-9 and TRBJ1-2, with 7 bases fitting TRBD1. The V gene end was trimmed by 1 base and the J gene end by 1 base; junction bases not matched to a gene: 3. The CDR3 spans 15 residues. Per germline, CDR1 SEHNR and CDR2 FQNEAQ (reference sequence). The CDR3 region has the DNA TGTGCCAGCAGCTTAGTTGGGACAGATAACTATGGCTACACCTTC. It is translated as CASSLVGTDNYGYTF.